A single sample gave rise to the 32 T cell receptor beta chains below, sequenced in a study of blood T cell repertoires in COVID-19. TCRdb's table, derived via immunoSEQ multiplex PCR, lists solely in-frame clones and lacks some. The sample has 250,000 to 350,000 clones; around 90% are singletons. Sequencing used peripheral blood. All receptors come from a man aged 18 to 30 who had recovered from COVID-19.

The chain uses TRBV10-2 and TRBJ2-7; the D is unclear. Germline lookup yields CDR1 WSHSY and CDR2 SAAADI. The V gene lost 6 bases and the J gene lost 4 bases, with 7 bases spanning the gap. The CDR3 sequence is 11 residues long. As DNA, the CDR3 is TGCGCCAGCAGGTCGAGTTACGAGCAGTACTTC. Amino acid sequence: CASRSSYEQYF.

The chain employs TRBV27 and TRBJ2-2; D ambiguous. The CDR3 runs to 14 residues. Germline CDR1 is MNHEY and CDR2 is SMNVEV (reference sequence). V lost 1 base and J lost 2, with 5 bases in between. The CDR3 loop reads CASSLWHNTGELFF. CDR3 nucleotides: TGTGCCAGCAGTTTATGGCACAACACCGGGGAGCTGTTTTTT.

This chain uses TRBV7-2 with TRBJ2-1; D may be TRBD1 (6 bases). The CDR3 is 15 amino acids. Germline CDR1 reads SGHTA; CDR2 reads FQGNSA. The V end lost 1 base, the J end lost 0 bases, and 7 bases lay between the germline ends. DNA for the CDR3: TGTGCCAGCAGCTTAGGGGGGCGCTCCTACAATGAGCAGTTCTTC. As protein: CASSLGGRSYNEQFF.

This sequence joins TRBV4-1 and TRBJ1-1, with 7 bases lining up with TRBD1. This CDR3 has 12 residues. J lost 6 bases, V lost 9 bases, and 7 bases had no gene match. Germline CDR1 reads MGHRA; CDR2 reads YSYEKL. The CDR3: CASRGLDPEAFF. DNA of the CDR3: TGCGCCAGTAGGGGGCTCGACCCTGAAGCTTTCTTT.

This chain connects TRBV29-1 to TRBJ1-1, with TRBD1 matching 10 bases. Looked up from germline, CDR1 is SQVTM and CDR2 is ANQGSEA. V shed 7 bases and J 2 bases; nucleotides not matched to a gene: 4. This CDR3 comprises 13 residues. This CDR3 reads CSGQTGGNTEAFF. CDR3 bases: TGCAGCGGTCAGACAGGGGGCAACACTGAAGCTTTCTTT.

The chain combines TRBV29-1 with TRBJ2-3; 11 positions match TRBD1. There are 14 residues in the CDR3. J lost 7 bases, V lost 1 base, and 4 bases had no gene match. Germline V gives CDR1 SQVTM, CDR2 ANQGSEA. CDR3 nucleotides: TGCAGCGTTGAAGGAGGGGACAGGGGGAATACGCAGTATTTT. Protein: CSVEGGDRGNTQYF.

A remark on this clone: A much larger clone differs from this one at a single base, so this may be a read error. The gene calls are TRBV5-6 and TRBJ2-7; TRBD1 matches at 10 bases. CDR1 is SGHDT and CDR2 is YYEEEE in the germline V gene. The trim removed 5 bases at V and 2 bases at J, leaving 1 base unmatched. This CDR3 is built from 13 residues. CDR3 sequence (DNA): TGTGCCAGCAGAGGGACAGGGGCCTACGAGCAGTACTTC. Its translation: CASRGTGAYEQYF.

The rearrangement joins TRBV9 to TRBJ2-3; 8 bases line up with TRBD2. CDR1 and CDR2 from the germline V gene are SGDLS and YYNGEE. The V gene end was trimmed by 4 bases and the J gene end by 4 bases; junction bases not matched to a gene: 8. The CDR3 length is 15 residues. In nucleotides, the CDR3 is TGTGCCAGCAGCCCACCGGGGCGGGGGGCAGATACGCAGTATTTT. Translation gives CASSPPGRGADTQYF.

The chain links TRBV29-1 to TRBJ2-1; 10 positions match TRBD2. Per germline, CDR1 SQVTM and CDR2 ANQGSEA. This CDR3 region has 15 residues. V shed 3 bases, J shed 9 bases, and the junction held 11 bases outside the gene matches. This CDR3 is CSVELGLAGDAEQFF. The DNA for the CDR3 is TGCAGCGTTGAGCTGGGGCTAGCGGGAGACGCTGAGCAGTTCTTC.

J is TRBJ2-7 and V is TRBV9; D perhaps matches TRBD1 (5 bases). The CDR3 runs 15 residues. Between the trimmed V and J ends, which lost 3 bases and 0 bases, there was a span of 13 bases. Germline-derived CDR1 and CDR2 are SGDLS and YYNGEE. In DNA form, the CDR3 reads TGTGCCAGCAGCGCCTCAGGGTCAGCCTCCTACGAGCAGTACTTC. This gives the protein CASSASGSASYEQYF. The full variable domain, rest sourced from reference TRBV9 and TRBJ2-7, is DSGVTQTPKHLITATGQRVTLRCSPRSGDLSVYWYQQSLDQGLQFLIQYYNGEERAKGNILERFSAQQFPDLHSELNLSSLELGDSALYFCASSASGSASYEQYFGPGTRLTVT.

The chain links TRBV10-3 to TRBJ1-1, with D possibly matching TRBD1 (5 bases). Germline CDR1 and CDR2: ENHRY and SYGVKD. The length of the CDR3 is 14 residues. V was trimmed by 4 bases and J by 1 base, leaving 10 bases between them. In DNA, the CDR3 is TGTGCCATCAGTGTACAAGGGGAGAACACTGAAGCTTTCTTT. Its translation: CAISVQGENTEAFF.

As to this clone: Other DNA sequences within the sample encode an identical CDR3. CDR3 DNA sequence: TGTGCCAGCAGTCTCGACTCTAACTATGGCTACACCTTC. Translated: CASSLDSNYGYTF. The genes are TRBV6-5 and TRBJ1-2; D unresolved. The CDR3 contains 13 residues. Germline V lookup: CDR1 MNHEY, CDR2 SVGAGI. Trimming cost V 5 bases and J 0 bases, with 7 bases left between them.

V usage is TRBV6-5 and J usage is TRBJ2-1; 8 nucleotides align to TRBD1. The CDR3 sequence is 15 residues long. V shed 0 bases and J 9 bases; nucleotides not matched to a gene: 7. Germline loops: CDR1 MNHEY, CDR2 SVGAGI. CDR3 nucleotides: TGTGCCAGCAGTTACTCTGCCAGGGGGCAGCTTGAGCAGTTCTTC. Translated, it gives CASSYSARGQLEQFF.

The chain combines TRBV5-1 with TRBJ2-7, with 8 bases matching TRBD2. This CDR3 has 14 amino acids. V shed 5 bases, J shed 0 bases, and the junction held 4 bases outside the gene matches. CDR1 and CDR2 (germline): SGHRS, YFSETQ. The CDR3 sequence: CASSPSGLSYEQYF. The CDR3, as DNA: TGCGCCAGCAGTCCTAGCGGGCTCTCCTACGAGCAGTACTTC.

The chain is built from TRBV5-4 and TRBJ1-1, with unresolved D. The V and J ends lost 0 bases and 0 bases respectively, with 6 bases between them. The CDR3 is 14 amino acids. CDR1 is SGHNT and CDR2 is YYREEE in the germline V gene (reference sequence). Here the CDR3 DNA reads TGTGCCAGCAGCTTGGACCAGATGAACACTGAAGCTTTCTTT. Protein: CASSLDQMNTEAFF.

The J gene is TRBJ2-7, the V gene TRBV28; 7 bases fit TRBD2. V shed 7 bases, J shed 3 bases, and the junction held 12 bases outside the gene matches. The CDR3 has 15 residues. The germline gives CDR1 MDHEN, CDR2 SYDVKM. CDR3 nucleotides: TGTGCCAGCACGCCCCCCGGGGGAGGGGTCTACGAGCAGTACTTC. It is translated as CASTPPGGGVYEQYF.

This clone has only one observation. The chain carries TRBV3-1 (or the pseudogene TRBV3-2) and TRBJ2-1, with 9 nucleotides matching TRBD2. Looked up from germline, CDR1 is LGHDT and CDR2 is YNNKEL (reference sequence). The CDR3 sequence is 15 residues long. The trim removed 0 bases at V and 3 bases at J, leaving 0 bases unmatched. In nucleotides, the CDR3 is TGTGCCAGCAGCCAAGATAGCGGGGGCTACAATGAGCAGTTCTTC. Its protein is CASSQDSGGYNEQFF.

The chain carries TRBV9 and TRBJ2-2, with D possibly being TRBD2 (6 bases). The V and J ends lost 0 bases and 6 bases respectively, with 9 bases between them. CDR3 size: 14 residues. Germline V gives CDR1 SGDLS, CDR2 YYNGEE. CDR3 DNA sequence: TGTGCCAGCAGCGTAGCGGGGGAGTCCGGGGAGCTGTTTTTT. This codes for CASSVAGESGELFF.

This clone was observed a single time. The J gene is TRBJ2-1, the V gene TRBV19; 11 positions match TRBD2. Trimming removed 5 bases from V and 6 bases from J; junction bases left unmatched: 12. This CDR3 region has 17 residues. Per the germline V gene, CDR1 is LNHDA and CDR2 is SQIVND (reference sequence). The CDR3 reads CASSVGIAGGPGNEQFF. In DNA, the CDR3 is TGTGCCAGTAGTGTCGGAATAGCGGGAGGGCCCGGCAATGAGCAGTTCTTC. The full variable domain, completed using reference TRBV19 and TRBJ2-1, is DGGITQSPKYLFRKEGQNVTLSCEQNLNHDAMYWYRQDPGQGLRLIYYSQIVNDFQKGDIAEGYSVSREKKESFPLTVTSAQKNPTAFYLCASSVGIAGGPGNEQFFGPGTRLTVL.

J is TRBJ1-2 and V is TRBV6-6; TRBD1 matches 10 bases. The length of the CDR3 is 17 residues. Germline CDR1 reads MNHNY; CDR2 reads SVGAGI (reference sequence). V lost 5 bases and J lost 1; bases outside the gene matches: 10. CDR3 amino acids: CASSRDRGHVDNYGYTF. For the CDR3, the DNA is TGTGCCAGCAGTCGGGACAGGGGCCACGTAGATAACTATGGCTACACCTTC.

J is TRBJ1-4 and V is TRBV27, with TRBD1 matching 8 bases. The junction had 4 bases not matched to a gene; V was cut back by 4 bases and J by 6 bases. Germline V lookup: CDR1 MNHEY, CDR2 SMNVEV (reference sequence). The CDR3 sequence is 14 residues long. CDR3 in DNA: TGTGCCAGCAGTTCCCAGGGGGCGGATGAAAAACTGTTTTTT. This encodes CASSSQGADEKLFF.

CDR3 coding DNA: TGTGCCAGCAGCCACGAGGACTACAATGAGCAGTTCTTC. Residues: CASSHEDYNEQFF. This sequence joins TRBV5-4 and TRBJ2-1; D is undetermined. Germline CDR1 is SGHNT and CDR2 is YYREEE (reference sequence). Trimming left V 4 bases short and J 3 bases short, with 8 bases between. This CDR3 contains 13 residues.

The rearrangement links TRBV6-5 to TRBJ1-1; D is possibly TRBD1 (6 bases). The CDR3 runs 13 residues. The germline gives CDR1 MNHEY, CDR2 SVGAGI. V was pared by 2 bases and J by 8 bases, with 12 bases between. DNA of the CDR3: TGTGCCAGCAGTTACACGGAGACAGGAGAAGCTTTCTTT. This translates into CASSYTETGEAFF.

The chain combines TRBV2 with TRBJ1-2; 7 nucleotides line up with TRBD1. The CDR3 covers 17 residues. The germline V gene encodes CDR1 SNHLY and CDR2 FYNNEI. V was pared by 5 bases and J by 5 bases, with 17 bases of the junction left unmatched. The CDR3 here is CASSNWDSSDLQYGYTF. DNA for the CDR3: TGTGCCAGCAGTAATTGGGACAGTTCCGATCTCCAATATGGCTACACCTTC.

V gene TRBV2 combines with J gene TRBJ1-1; D call uncertain. The CDR3 totals 18 residues. Germline CDR1 is SNHLY and CDR2 is FYNNEI. V was clipped by 1 base and J by 1 base, with 19 bases between them. In DNA, the CDR3 is TGTGCCAGCAGTGAAGTGTCTTTTGCTAGCAGCGCGAACACTGAAGCTTTCTTT. Its protein is CASSEVSFASSANTEAFF.

The V call is TRBV7-9, the J call TRBJ1-4, with TRBD1 identical over 7 bases. J lost 8 bases, V lost 3 bases, and 9 bases had no gene match. The germline V gene has CDR1 SEHNR and CDR2 FQNEAQ (reference sequence). The length of the CDR3 is 15 residues. The CDR3 reads CASSLNTGALEKLFF. In DNA, the CDR3 is TGTGCCAGCAGCTTGAACACAGGGGCCCTGGAAAAACTGTTTTTT.

The gene calls are TRBV5-4 and TRBJ2-7; 12 bases agree with TRBD1. In germline, CDR1 is SGHNT, CDR2 YYREEE (reference sequence). The V gene end was trimmed by 4 bases and the J gene end by 2 bases; junction bases not matched to a gene: 1. The CDR3 has 14 amino acids. The DNA for the CDR3 is TGTGCCAGCAGCCGGGACAGGGGGCCCTACGAGCAGTACTTC. Its protein is CASSRDRGPYEQYF.

This clone appeared a single time. V is TRBV2 and J is TRBJ1-1; D perhaps matches TRBD1 (5 bases). Trimming stripped 6 bases from V and 5 bases from J, with 25 bases between. Germline V CDR1 and CDR2: SNHLY, FYNNEI. This CDR3 comprises 17 residues. The CDR3 is CASRGLWAQGLKTEAFF. DNA of the CDR3: TGTGCCAGCAGAGGGTTATGGGCCCAGGGTCTTAAGACTGAAGCTTTCTTT.

The V call is TRBV5-8, the J call TRBJ1-1, with D perhaps TRBD1 (6 bases). This CDR3 spans 12 amino acids. Germline CDR1 is SGHTS and CDR2 is YDEGEE. Trimming left V 2 bases short and J 11 bases short, with 13 bases between. CDR3 residues: CASSFGQSGAFF. The DNA of the CDR3 is TGTGCCAGCAGCTTCGGACAGTCCGGGGCTTTCTTT.

This chain connects TRBV10-1 to TRBJ2-7; 9 bases match TRBD1. This CDR3 spans 15 amino acids. Trimming took 4 bases from V and 5 from J; bases not matched to a gene: 9. The germline V gene encodes CDR1 WNHNN and CDR2 SYGVQD (reference sequence). The CDR3 here is CASSGPGQGRNEQYF. The CDR3 coding sequence is TGCGCCAGCAGTGGGCCTGGACAGGGGAGGAACGAGCAGTACTTC.

This CDR3 is CASSPVPGQGMAYGYTF. The CDR3 nucleotides read TGCGCCAGCAGCCCGGTCCCGGGACAGGGTATGGCCTATGGCTACACCTTC. The rearrangement uses TRBV4-1 and TRBJ1-2; 9 bases agree with TRBD1. Germline V gene lookup returns CDR1 MGHRA and CDR2 YSYEKL. J gave up 4 bases and V 4 bases, and 13 bases lay outside the gene matches. The CDR3 consists of 17 residues.

This chain connects TRBV7-3 to TRBJ1-5; D call uncertain. The V end lost 5 bases, the J end lost 0 bases, and 5 bases lay between the germline ends. CDR1 SGHTA and CDR2 FQGTGA come from the germline V gene. This CDR3 is built from 13 residues. The chain's CDR3 is CASSPDSNQPQHF. CDR3 DNA sequence: TGTGCCAGCAGCCCAGATAGCAATCAGCCCCAGCATTTT.